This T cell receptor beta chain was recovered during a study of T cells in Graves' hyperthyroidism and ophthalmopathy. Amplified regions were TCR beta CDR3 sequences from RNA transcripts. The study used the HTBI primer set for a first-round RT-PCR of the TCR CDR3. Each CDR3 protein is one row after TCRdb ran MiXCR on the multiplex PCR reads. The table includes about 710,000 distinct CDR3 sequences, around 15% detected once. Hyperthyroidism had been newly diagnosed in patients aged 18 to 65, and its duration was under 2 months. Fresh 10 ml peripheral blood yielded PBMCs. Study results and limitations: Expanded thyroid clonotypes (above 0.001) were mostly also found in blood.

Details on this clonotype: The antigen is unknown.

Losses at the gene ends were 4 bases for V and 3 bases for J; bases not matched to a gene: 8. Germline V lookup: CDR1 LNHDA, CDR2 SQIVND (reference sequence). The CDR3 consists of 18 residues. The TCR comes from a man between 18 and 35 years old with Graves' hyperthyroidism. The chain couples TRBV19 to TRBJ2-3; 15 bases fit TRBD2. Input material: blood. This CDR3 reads CASSTGLAGGSGTDTQYF. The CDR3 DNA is TGTGCCAGTAGTACCGGACTAGCGGGAGGGTCAGGGACAGATACGCAGTATTTT.